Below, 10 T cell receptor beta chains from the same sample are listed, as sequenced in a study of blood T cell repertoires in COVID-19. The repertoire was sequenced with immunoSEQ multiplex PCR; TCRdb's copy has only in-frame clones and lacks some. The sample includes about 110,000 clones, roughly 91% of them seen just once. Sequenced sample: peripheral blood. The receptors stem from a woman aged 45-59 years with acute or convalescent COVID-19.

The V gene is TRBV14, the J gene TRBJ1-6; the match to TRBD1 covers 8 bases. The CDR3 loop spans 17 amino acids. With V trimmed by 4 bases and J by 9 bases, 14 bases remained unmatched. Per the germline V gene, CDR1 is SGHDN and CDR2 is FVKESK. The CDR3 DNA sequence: TGTGCCAGCAGCCGCCTAGGACAGGGAGAAGTCGGTTCACCCCTCCACTTT. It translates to CASSRLGQGEVGSPLHF.

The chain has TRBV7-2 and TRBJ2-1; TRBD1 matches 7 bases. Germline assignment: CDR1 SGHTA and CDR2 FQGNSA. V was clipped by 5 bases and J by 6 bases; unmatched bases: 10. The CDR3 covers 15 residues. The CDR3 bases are TGTGCCAGCAGCCCGGGACAGAATGCGGGCAATGAGCAGTTCTTC. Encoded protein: CASSPGQNAGNEQFF.

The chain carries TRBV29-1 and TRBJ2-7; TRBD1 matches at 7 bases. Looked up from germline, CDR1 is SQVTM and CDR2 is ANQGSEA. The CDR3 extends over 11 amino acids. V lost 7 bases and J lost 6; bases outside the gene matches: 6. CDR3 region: CSAYRGTEQYF. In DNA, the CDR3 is TGCAGCGCATACAGGGGAACCGAGCAGTACTTC.

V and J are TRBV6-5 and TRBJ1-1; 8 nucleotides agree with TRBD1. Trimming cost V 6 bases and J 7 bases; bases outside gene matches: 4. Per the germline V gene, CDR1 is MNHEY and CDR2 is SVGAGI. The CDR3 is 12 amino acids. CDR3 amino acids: CASSRTGREAFF. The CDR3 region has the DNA TGTGCCAGCAGCCGGACAGGGCGTGAAGCTTTCTTT.

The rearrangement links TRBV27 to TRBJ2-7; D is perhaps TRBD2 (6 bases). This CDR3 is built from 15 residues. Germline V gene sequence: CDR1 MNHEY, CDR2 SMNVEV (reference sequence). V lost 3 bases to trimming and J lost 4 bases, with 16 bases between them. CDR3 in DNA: TGTGCCAGCAGTTTTTGGACTAACCGTGGGTACGAGCAGTACTTC. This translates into CASSFWTNRGYEQYF.

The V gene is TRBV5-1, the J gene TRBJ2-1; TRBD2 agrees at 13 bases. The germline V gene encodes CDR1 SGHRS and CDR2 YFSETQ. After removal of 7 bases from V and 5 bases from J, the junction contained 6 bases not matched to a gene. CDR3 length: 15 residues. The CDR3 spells CASGQLAGGDNEQFF. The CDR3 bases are TGCGCCAGCGGCCAACTAGCGGGAGGGGACAATGAGCAGTTCTTC.

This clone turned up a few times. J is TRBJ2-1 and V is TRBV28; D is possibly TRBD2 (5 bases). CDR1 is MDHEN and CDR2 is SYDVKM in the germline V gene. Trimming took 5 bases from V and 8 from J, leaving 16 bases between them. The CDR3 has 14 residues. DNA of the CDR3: TGTGCCAGCAGTAGATCGAGGGCGGAGGATGAGCAGTTCTTC. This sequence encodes CASSRSRAEDEQFF.

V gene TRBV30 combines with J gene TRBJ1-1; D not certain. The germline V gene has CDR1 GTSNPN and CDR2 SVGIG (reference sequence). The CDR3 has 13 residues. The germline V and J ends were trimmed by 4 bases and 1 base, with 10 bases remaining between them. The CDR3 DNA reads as TGTGCCTGGAATCCGGTTAGGAACACTGAAGCTTTCTTT. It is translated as CAWNPVRNTEAFF.

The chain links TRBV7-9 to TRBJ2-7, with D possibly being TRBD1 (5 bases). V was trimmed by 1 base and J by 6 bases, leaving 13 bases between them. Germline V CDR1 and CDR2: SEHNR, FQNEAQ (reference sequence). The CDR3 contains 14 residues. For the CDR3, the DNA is TGTGCCAGCAGCTTAGAATTGGGGCTCGGCGAGCAGTACTTC. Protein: CASSLELGLGEQYF.

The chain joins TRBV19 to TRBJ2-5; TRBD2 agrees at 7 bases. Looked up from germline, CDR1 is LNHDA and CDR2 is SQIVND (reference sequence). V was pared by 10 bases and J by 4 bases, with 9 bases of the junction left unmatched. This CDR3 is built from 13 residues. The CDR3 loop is CATTGRLGETQYF. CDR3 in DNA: TGTGCCACCACCGGGAGGTTGGGAGAGACCCAGTACTTC.